A selection of T cell receptor beta chains follows, all from one sample in a study of type 1 and type 2 diabetes patients. MiXCR, applied by TCRdb to the multiplex PCR reads, yields one record per CDR3 protein. The sample records 250,000 or so distinct CDR3 sequences, around 47% being singletons. What was sequenced was peripheral blood mononuclear cells (PBMCs). The receptors were gathered from a man in his late teens or twenties with type 2 diabetes. The CDR3 runs from the conserved cysteine through the conserved F or W. Fields, in order: J gene, D gene, CDR3 length, clone size, V gene, CDR3 DNA, CDR3 protein. The D gene is left open where the match is weak. Clone size appears in some rows only: once, few, many, or a class for an expanded clone.

>TRBJ2-5|NA|13|few|TRBV27
TGTGCCAGCAGTTTAGTCCGGGCAGAGACCCAGTACTTC
CASSLVRAETQYF
>TRBJ2-2|TRBD1|16|NA|TRBV24-1
TGTGCCACCAGTAAGCGGACAGGGGTGGGCACCGGGGAGCTGTTTTTT
CATSKRTGVGTGELFF
>TRBJ2-5|TRBD2|14|few|TRBV2
TGTGCCATCACGGGACTAGCGAGCCAAGAGACCCAGTACTTC
CAITGLASQETQYF
>TRBJ1-6|TRBD1|14|once|TRBV19
TGTGCCAGTAGTTCGCGGGACAGGGACTCACCCCTCCACTTT
CASSSRDRDSPLHF
>TRBJ2-7|NA|14|NA|TRBV12-3/TRBV12-4
TGTGCCAGCAGTATAAACACAGGGATCTACGAGCAGTACTTC
CASSINTGIYEQYF
>TRBJ2-7|NA|13|NA|TRBV19
TGTGCCAGTACCCCGGACCACTCCTACGAGCAGTACTTC
CASTPDHSYEQYF
>TRBJ2-1|NA|14|few|TRBV5-6
TGTGCCAGCAGCTTCCGGTCACGGAACAATGAGCAGTTCTTC
CASSFRSRNNEQFF
>TRBJ1-6|NA|15|few|TRBV7-2
TGTGCCAGCGGCAAACAGGAGGATTTTCGTTCACCCCTCCACTTT
CASGKQEDFRSPLHF
>TRBJ2-3|NA|14|few|TRBV19
TGTGCCAGTAGTATAGCTGAGGGACCCGATACGCAGTATTTT
CASSIAEGPDTQYF
>TRBJ2-1|NA|13|few|TRBV9
TGTGCCAGCAGCGTATTTCAGGGAGATGAGCAGTTCTTC
CASSVFQGDEQFF
>TRBJ2-7|NA|14|few|TRBV10-3
TGTGCCATCAAAGGACCGGACAGAACCTACGAGCAGTACTTC
CAIKGPDRTYEQYF
>TRBJ2-7|NA|11|NA|TRBV29-1
TGCAGCTTTCAAACCGCCAACGAGCAGTACTTC
CSFQTANEQYF
>TRBJ2-3|TRBD2|18|NA|TRBV7-2
TGTGCCAGCAGCTTAGGGTCCGCGGGAGGGTCTGGCACAGATACGCAGTATTTT
CASSLGSAGGSGTDTQYF
>TRBJ1-1|NA|13|NA|TRBV25-1
TGTGCCAGCCTCTCCACGCGGCTCACTGAAGCTTTCTTT
CASLSTRLTEAFF
>TRBJ1-1|TRBD1|14|many|TRBV2
TGTGCCAGCAGTGGGGGACAGCTGAACACTGAAGCTTTCTTT
CASSGGQLNTEAFF
>TRBJ2-7|TRBD2|15|many|TRBV4-2
TGTGCCAGCAGCCAATGGACGGGGGGGGGAGACGAGCAGTACTTC
CASSQWTGGGDEQYF
>TRBJ2-7|TRBD2|17|NA|TRBV5-6
TGTGCCAGCAGCTTGGGGGGACTAGCGGGGGGCACCTACGAGCAGTACTTC
CASSLGGLAGGTYEQYF
>TRBJ1-6|NA|12|few|TRBV6-1
TGTGCCAGCAGTGAATCGGTGGGCACCCTCCACTTT
CASSESVGTLHF
>TRBJ2-2|NA|13|NA|TRBV20-1
TGCAGTGCTCTGACAGGCGAGGCCGGGGAGCTGTTTTTT
CSALTGEAGELFF
>TRBJ2-7|NA|13|NA|TRBV19
TGTGTCAGTAGTATAGTGAAGGGAGGAGAGCAGTACTTC
CVSSIVKGGEQYF
>TRBJ1-5|NA|14|NA|TRBV20-1
TGCAGTGCTAGAGGACAGCTGAACTATCAGCCCCAGCATTTT
CSARGQLNYQPQHF
>TRBJ2-1|NA|12|few|TRBV6-6
TGTGCCAGCAGTCACAAATCGAATGAGCAGTTCTTC
CASSHKSNEQFF
>TRBJ1-5|TRBD1|15|NA|TRBV30
TGTGCCTGGAGCGCGCCAGGGGGCTTCAATCAGCCCCAGCATTTT
CAWSAPGGFNQPQHF
>TRBJ1-2|TRBD1|17|NA|TRBV25-1
TGTGCCAGCAGTGATCTTCCAGGGGGGTCGTTGAACTATGGCTACACCTTC
CASSDLPGGSLNYGYTF
>TRBJ2-3|TRBD1|15|NA|TRBV10-1
TGCGCCAGCAGTGAGTCGAGGACAGGGCCAGATACGCAGTATTTT
CASSESRTGPDTQYF
>TRBJ2-1|NA|11|NA|TRBV28
TGTGCCAGTCTAGGGTACAATGAGCAGTTCTTC
CASLGYNEQFF
>TRBJ2-7|NA|13|NA|TRBV20-1
TGCAGTGCACAGACCGGGTTGCTTTACGAGCAGTACTTC
CSAQTGLLYEQYF
>TRBJ1-2|TRBD1|14|NA|TRBV7-2
TGTGCCAGCAGCCACGGACAGGGGGGACGTGGCTACACCTTC
CASSHGQGGRGYTF
>TRBJ1-5|TRBD1|17|NA|TRBV5-1
TGTGCCAGCAGCGTTAACGAACCGGGACTCAGGGGGCAGCCCCAGCATTTT
CASSVNEPGLRGQPQHF
>TRBJ1-2|NA|16|NA|TRBV19
TGTGCCAGCTCCACCTTCGAAACCCCCATCCAATATGGCTACATCTTC
CASSTFETPIQYGYIF
>TRBJ1-1|NA|17|few|TRBV5-1
TGCGCCAGCAGCTTGGCCGGGTCAGGGTCAATGGGAACTGAAGCTTTCTTT
CASSLAGSGSMGTEAFF
>TRBJ2-6|NA|15|many|TRBV15
TGTGCCACCAGCCAACAACGCTCTGGGGCCAACGTCCTGACTTTC
CATSQQRSGANVLTF
>TRBJ1-4|NA|13|NA|TRBV30
TGTGCCTGGAGTGTACAGTCTAATGAAAAACTGTTTTTT
CAWSVQSNEKLFF
>TRBJ2-3|TRBD2|14|NA|TRBV19
TGTGCCAGCAGTTTTAGCGGGCGCACAGATACGCAGTATTTT
CASSFSGRTDTQYF
>TRBJ1-4|NA|12|NA|TRBV29-1
TGCAGCGTATTCTCCGACGGACGAAAACTGTTTTTT
CSVFSDGRKLFF
>TRBJ2-7|NA|14|NA|TRBV7-8
TGTGCCAGCAGTACGGGACTCCGAAGGGACGAGCAGTACTTC
CASSTGLRRDEQYF
>TRBJ1-1|NA|11|NA|TRBV12-3/TRBV12-4
TGTGCCAGCCAATGGGACGGTGAAGCTTTCTTT
CASQWDGEAFF
>TRBJ2-3|NA|13|few|TRBV9
TGTGCCAGCAGCGTAGCTACCACAGATACGCAGTATTTT
CASSVATTDTQYF
>TRBJ1-5|NA|14|NA|TRBV7-2
TGTGCCAGCAGCTTAGACTTCGGAGGACAGCCCCAGCATTTT
CASSLDFGGQPQHF
>TRBJ2-7|NA|16|once|TRBV6-2/TRBV6-3
TGTGCCAGCGGCTCGTCCGGGACATGGAGGATCGACGAGCAGTACTTC
CASGSSGTWRIDEQYF
>TRBJ2-7|NA|13|NA|TRBV19
TGTGCCAGTAGGAGTAGCGGAGGAGTAGAGCAGTACTTC
CASRSSGGVEQYF
>TRBJ1-1|NA|13|NA|TRBV12-3/TRBV12-4
TGTGCCAGCAGTTTAGGTCCGGGAACTGAAGCTTTCTTT
CASSLGPGTEAFF
>TRBJ1-3|NA|15|NA|TRBV6-6
TGTGCCAGCAGTTACCAACAGGCCTCAGGAAACACCATATATTTT
CASSYQQASGNTIYF
>TRBJ1-2|NA|15|NA|TRBV15
TGTGCCACCAGCAGAACCAGAGATAACAACTATGGCTACACCTTC
CATSRTRDNNYGYTF
>TRBJ2-2|NA|14|few|TRBV20-1
TGCAGTGCATCTAGCGACTCGAACACCGGGGAGCTGTTTTTT
CSASSDSNTGELFF
>TRBJ2-7|NA|16|NA|TRBV7-2
TGTGCCAGCAGCCTAAGCCCGGGGGGACAAACCTACGAGCAGTACTTC
CASSLSPGGQTYEQYF
>TRBJ2-7|NA|15|many|TRBV2
TGTGCCAGCGGGGGGGGCGGGACGGTATACTACGAGCAGTACTTC
CASGGGGTVYYEQYF
>TRBJ2-7|TRBD2|15|few|TRBV7-2
TGTGCCAGCAGCTTAACTGGGACTAGCGGGGGAAAGCAGTACTTC
CASSLTGTSGGKQYF
>TRBJ2-7|NA|13|few|TRBV19
TGTGCCAGTAGTACGACAGTAAACTACGAGCAGTACTTC
CASSTTVNYEQYF
>TRBJ2-5|TRBD2|15|NA|TRBV12-3/TRBV12-4
TGTGCCAGCAGTTTAACTAGCGGGGGGGCTGAGACCCAGTACTTC
CASSLTSGGAETQYF
>TRBJ1-1|NA|16|NA|TRBV5-5
TGTGCCAGCAGCTTGGGAATACAGGACAGGAACACTGAAGCTTTCTTT
CASSLGIQDRNTEAFF
>TRBJ2-3|TRBD1|15|NA|TRBV5-1
TGCGCCAGCAGCGGACAGGGGGTGGACACAGATACGCAGTATTTT
CASSGQGVDTDTQYF
>TRBJ2-5|NA|14|NA|TRBV19
TGTGCCAGTAGTATGTTCCGGGGGGCAGAGACCCAGTACTTC
CASSMFRGAETQYF
>TRBJ1-4|NA|15|NA|TRBV6-5
TGTGCCAGCAGTTATACACAGGACCTTAATGAAAAACTGTTTTTT
CASSYTQDLNEKLFF
>TRBJ1-5|TRBD1|16|NA|TRBV24-1
TGTGCCACCAGTGATCGAGGACAGGGCCCAGATCAGCCCCAGCATTTT
CATSDRGQGPDQPQHF
>TRBJ2-1|NA|14|many|TRBV10-1
TGCGCCAGCAGTCCTTGGGGCACATACAATGAGCAGTTCTTC
CASSPWGTYNEQFF
>TRBJ2-5|TRBD2|14|many|TRBV2
TGTGCCAGCAGAGCAGCGGGGGGGGATGGGACCCAGTACTTC
CASRAAGGDGTQYF
>TRBJ2-5|TRBD2|15|NA|TRBV10-3
TGTGCCATCAGTTCCGGGACTAGCGGGAGAGAGACCCAGTACTTC
CAISSGTSGRETQYF